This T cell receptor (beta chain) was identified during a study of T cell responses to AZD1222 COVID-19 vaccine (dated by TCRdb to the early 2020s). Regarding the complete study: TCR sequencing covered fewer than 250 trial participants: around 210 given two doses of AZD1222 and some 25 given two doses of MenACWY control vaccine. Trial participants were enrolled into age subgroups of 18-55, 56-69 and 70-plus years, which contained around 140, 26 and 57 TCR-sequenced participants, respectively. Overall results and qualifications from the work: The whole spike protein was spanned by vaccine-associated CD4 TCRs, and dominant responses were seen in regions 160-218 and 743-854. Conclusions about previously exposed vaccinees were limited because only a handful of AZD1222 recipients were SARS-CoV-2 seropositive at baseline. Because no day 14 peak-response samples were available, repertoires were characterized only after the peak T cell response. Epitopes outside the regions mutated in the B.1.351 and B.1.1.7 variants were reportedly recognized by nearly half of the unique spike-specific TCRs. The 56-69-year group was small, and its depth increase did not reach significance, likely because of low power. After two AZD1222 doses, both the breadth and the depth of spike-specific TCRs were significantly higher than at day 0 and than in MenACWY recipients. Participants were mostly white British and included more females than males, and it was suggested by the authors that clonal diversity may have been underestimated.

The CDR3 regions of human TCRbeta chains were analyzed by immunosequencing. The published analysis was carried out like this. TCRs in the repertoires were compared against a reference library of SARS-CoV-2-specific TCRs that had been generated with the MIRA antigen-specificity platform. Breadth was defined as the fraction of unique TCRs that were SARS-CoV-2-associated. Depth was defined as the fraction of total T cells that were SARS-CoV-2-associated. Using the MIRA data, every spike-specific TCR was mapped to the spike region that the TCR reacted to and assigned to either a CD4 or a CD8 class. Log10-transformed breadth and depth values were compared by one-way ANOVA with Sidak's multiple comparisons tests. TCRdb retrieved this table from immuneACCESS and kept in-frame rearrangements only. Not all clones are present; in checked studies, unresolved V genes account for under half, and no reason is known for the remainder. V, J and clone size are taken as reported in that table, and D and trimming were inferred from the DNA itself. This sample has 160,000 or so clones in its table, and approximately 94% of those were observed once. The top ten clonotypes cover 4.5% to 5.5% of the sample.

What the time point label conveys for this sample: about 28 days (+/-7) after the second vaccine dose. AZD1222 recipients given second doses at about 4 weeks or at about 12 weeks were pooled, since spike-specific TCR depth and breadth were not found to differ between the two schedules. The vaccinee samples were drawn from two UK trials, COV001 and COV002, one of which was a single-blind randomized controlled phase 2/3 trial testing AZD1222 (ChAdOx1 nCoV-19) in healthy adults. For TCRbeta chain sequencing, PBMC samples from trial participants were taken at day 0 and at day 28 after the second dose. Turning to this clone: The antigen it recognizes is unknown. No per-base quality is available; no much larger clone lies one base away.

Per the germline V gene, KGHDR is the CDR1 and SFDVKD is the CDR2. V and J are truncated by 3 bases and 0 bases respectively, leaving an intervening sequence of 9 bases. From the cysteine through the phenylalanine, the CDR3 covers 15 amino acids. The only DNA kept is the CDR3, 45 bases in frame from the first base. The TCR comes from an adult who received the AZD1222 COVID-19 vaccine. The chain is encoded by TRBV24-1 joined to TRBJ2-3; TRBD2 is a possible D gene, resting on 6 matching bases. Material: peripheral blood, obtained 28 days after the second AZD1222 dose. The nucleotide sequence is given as TGTGCCACCAGTGATAAGGGGACTAGCACAGATACGCAGTATTTT. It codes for CATSDKGTSTDTQYF.